The 17 T cell receptor beta chains reported below all come from one sample, sequenced in a study of CD8+ T cells in alopecia areata. Stated treatment: oral pan-JAK inhibitor, 5-10 mg twice daily. In each case, RNA was isolated and then reverse transcribed into cDNA as the sequencing template. The assay was immunoSEQ multiplex PCR, and TCRdb's table has in-frame clones only and misses some. The data hold under 250,000 clones, with approximately 65% observed a single time. The sequences come from CD4+ T cells sorted from blood, collected at week 44, from a patient treated with tofacitinib. The receptors stem from a human donor with alopecia areata.

This clone occurred a few times. The genes are TRBV6-6 and TRBJ1-1; D is undetermined. This CDR3 contains 12 residues. Trimming left V 7 bases short and J 5 bases short, with 11 bases between. Germline assignment: CDR1 MNHNY and CDR2 SVGAGI (reference sequence). The CDR3 DNA follows: TGTGCCAGCAAAAGGGAAAAAACTGAAGCTTTCTTT. This encodes CASKREKTEAFF.

This clone was found once. This chain connects TRBV6-5 to TRBJ2-5; D is ambiguous. The CDR3 extends over 13 amino acids. Between the trimmed V and J ends, which lost 4 bases and 1 base, there was a span of 7 bases. From germline, CDR1 is MNHEY and CDR2 SVGAGI. In DNA form, the CDR3 reads TGTGCCAGCAGTTGGGCAGTCCAAGAGACCCAGTACTTC. It yields the protein CASSWAVQETQYF.

This clone was found once. The V and J genes are TRBV5-6 and TRBJ2-5; 10 nucleotides align to TRBD2. With V trimmed by 0 bases and J by 2 bases, 7 bases remained unmatched. Germline V lookup: CDR1 SGHDT, CDR2 YYEEEE. This CDR3 spans 17 amino acids. The CDR3: CASSLVGSGGTQETQYF. The CDR3 DNA follows: TGTGCCAGCAGCTTGGTTGGTAGCGGGGGGACACAAGAGACCCAGTACTTC. The whole variable domain, remainder taken from reference TRBV5-6 and TRBJ2-5, is DAGVTQSPTHLIKTRGQQVTLRCSPKSGHDTVSWYQQALGQGPQFIFQYYEEEERQRGNFPDRFSGHQFPNYSSELNVNALLLGDSALYLCASSLVGSGGTQETQYFGPGTRLLVL.

This clone was counted only a few times. The rearrangement joins TRBV19 to TRBJ2-6; D not certain. The germline gives CDR1 LNHDA, CDR2 SQIVND (reference sequence). This CDR3 has 14 residues. V lost 5 bases and J lost 1, with 6 bases in between. The CDR3 sequence: CASSLGSGANVLTF. The CDR3 region has the DNA TGTGCCAGTAGTTTGGGGTCTGGGGCCAACGTCCTGACTTTC.

This chain uses TRBV6-4 with TRBJ2-1; D not certain. The CDR3 length is 13 residues. Germline values: CDR1 MRHNA, CDR2 SNTAGT. Trimming took off 2 bases at V and 9 bases at J, with 11 bases between the two ends. This CDR3 reads CASSDQRLSEQFF. The DNA for the CDR3 is TGTGCCAGCAGTGACCAGAGACTGTCTGAGCAGTTCTTC.

The chain recombines TRBV30 with TRBJ2-2; D perhaps matches TRBD2 (6 bases). V was clipped by 3 bases and J by 4 bases, with 15 bases between them. Germline V lookup: CDR1 GTSNPN, CDR2 SVGIG (reference sequence). The CDR3 is 15 amino acids. The CDR3 is CAWRSASESTGELFF. The CDR3 DNA reads TGTGCCTGGAGATCGGCTAGCGAGAGCACCGGGGAGCTGTTTTTT. Full variable domain (outside the CDR3, taken from reference TRBV30 and TRBJ2-2): SQTIHQWPATLVQPVGSPLSLECTVEGTSNPNLYWYRQAAGRGLQLLFYSVGIGQISSEVPQNLSASRPQDRQFILSSKKLLLSDSGFYLCAWRSASESTGELFFGEGSRLTVL.

The J gene is TRBJ2-1, the V gene TRBV25-1, with TRBD1 identical over 10 bases. This CDR3 region has 16 residues. V lost 4 bases, J lost 2 bases, and 5 bases stayed unmatched. CDR1 and CDR2 (germline): MGHDK, SYGVNS. The CDR3 DNA reads TGTGCCAGCAGTGGCTACGGGACAGGGGCCTACAATGAGCAGTTCTTC. This gives the protein CASSGYGTGAYNEQFF.

J is TRBJ2-1 and V is TRBV30; D possibly uses TRBD1 or TRBD2 (7 bases each). V was trimmed by 3 bases and J by 15 bases, leaving 21 bases between them. The CDR3 is made up of 13 amino acids. CDR1 and CDR2 from the germline V gene are GTSNPN and SVGIG (reference sequence). Here the CDR3 reads CAWRVGGAPGGFF. CDR3 bases: TGTGCCTGGAGGGTAGGGGGGGCCCCAGGGGGGTTCTTC.

This clone was counted a single time. This chain links TRBV30 with TRBJ1-1; 9 bases line up with TRBD1. With V trimmed by 1 base and J by 1 base, 4 bases remained unmatched. The CDR3 is 15 residues long. Germline CDR1 reads GTSNPN; CDR2 reads SVGIG (reference sequence). CDR3 sequence: CAWSAGQGRNTEAFF. The CDR3 region has the DNA TGTGCCTGGAGTGCCGGACAGGGGAGGAACACTGAAGCTTTCTTT. The whole variable domain, filled in from reference TRBV30 and TRBJ1-1, reads SQTIHQWPATLVQPVGSPLSLECTVEGTSNPNLYWYRQAAGRGLQLLFYSVGIGQISSEVPQNLSASRPQDRQFILSSKKLLLSDSGFYLCAWSAGQGRNTEAFFGQGTRLTVV.

The V call is TRBV14, the J call TRBJ1-6; 8 bases fit TRBD1. Germline V gene data show CDR1 as SGHDN and CDR2 as FVKESK. Trimming took 1 base from V and 13 from J; bases not matched to a gene: 3. The CDR3 spans 13 residues. The chain's CDR3 is CASSQGTGIPLHF. Here the CDR3 DNA reads TGTGCCAGCAGCCAAGGGACAGGGATCCCCCTCCACTTT.

The rearrangement uses TRBV29-1 and TRBJ2-5, with D hard to call. Deletions cut 4 bases from V and 5 bases from J, with 11 bases between. The CDR3 is 12 amino acids. The germline V gene has CDR1 SQVTM and CDR2 ANQGSEA. This chain's CDR3 is CSVVVGGETQYF. The CDR3 bases are TGCAGCGTTGTAGTAGGTGGGGAGACCCAGTACTTC.

V is TRBV30 and J is TRBJ1-1; D possibly corresponds to TRBD1 (5 bases). Looked up from germline, CDR1 is GTSNPN and CDR2 is SVGIG (reference sequence). The CDR3 is made up of 13 amino acids. The V end was cut by 2 bases, the J end by 6 bases, with 13 bases between. The CDR3 DNA follows: TGTGCCTGGAGTAGGGACCTCGTCGCTGAAGCTTTCTTT. It specifies CAWSRDLVAEAFF.

The V and J genes are TRBV10-3 and TRBJ2-5; 7 positions agree with TRBD1. The V segment lost 4 bases and the J segment 0 bases; nucleotides outside the gene matches: 8. The CDR3 covers 16 residues. Germline lookup yields CDR1 ENHRY and CDR2 SYGVKD. CDR3 bases: TGTGCCATCAGTGTAGGCGCAGGGGGACACCAAGAGACCCAGTACTTC. This encodes CAISVGAGGHQETQYF.

This clone was recorded at least ten times. The chain carries TRBV18 and TRBJ2-7; 8 positions match TRBD1. The CDR3 extends over 15 amino acids. V was clipped by 3 bases and J by 1 base; unmatched bases: 5. Germline V gene sequence: CDR1 KGHSH, CDR2 LQKENI. CDR3 amino acids: CASSPYRGNSYEQYF. The CDR3, as DNA: TGTGCCAGCTCACCTTACAGGGGGAATTCCTACGAGCAGTACTTC.

The gene calls are TRBV29-1 and TRBJ1-2; D gene ambiguous. CDR3 size: 12 residues. Germline loops: CDR1 SQVTM, CDR2 ANQGSEA. V lost 4 bases, J lost 3 bases, and 9 bases lay in between. CDR3: CSVGNRDYGYTF. DNA for the CDR3: TGCAGCGTTGGGAATCGGGACTATGGCTACACCTTC. Drawing the rest from reference TRBV29-1 and TRBJ1-2, the complete variable domain is SAVISQKPSRDICQRGTSLTIQCQVDSQVTMMFWYRQQPGQSLTLIATANQGSEATYESGFVIDKFPISRPNLTFSTLTVSNMSPEDSSIYLCSVGNRDYGYTFGSGTRLTVV.

The V and J genes are TRBV6-1 and TRBJ1-6; 7 nucleotides match TRBD1. CDR1 is MNHNS, CDR2 SASEGT, per germline. The length of the CDR3 is 17 residues. Trimming took 2 bases from V and 10 from J; bases not matched to a gene: 14. Here the CDR3 DNA reads TGTGCCAGCAGTGAAAGGGGAACAGGGGCGCTGGGGTCACCCCTCCACTTT. Translated, it gives CASSERGTGALGSPLHF.

V and J are TRBV29-1 and TRBJ1-2, with D tentatively TRBD1 (5 bases). V lost 3 bases and J lost 2, with 7 bases in between. CDR3 length: 12 amino acids. CDR1 SQVTM and CDR2 ANQGSEA come from the germline V gene. The DNA of the CDR3 is TGCAGCGTTGACAGGGCCAACTATGGCTACACCTTC. This sequence encodes CSVDRANYGYTF. The full variable domain, its missing parts supplied by reference TRBV29-1 and TRBJ1-2, is SAVISQKPSRDICQRGTSLTIQCQVDSQVTMMFWYRQQPGQSLTLIATANQGSEATYESGFVIDKFPISRPNLTFSTLTVSNMSPEDSSIYLCSVDRANYGYTFGSGTRLTVV.